At least ten counts were recorded for the clone carrying this T cell receptor (beta chain). What it recognizes is unknown. The TCR beta libraries were generated through quantitative 5'-RACE incorporating molecular barcodes. In TCRdb, the 5' RACE reads were re-called with MiXCR into one record per CDR3 protein. The sample includes 500,000 to 650,000 distinct CDR3 sequences, about 5.4% seen only once; the top ten take approximately 3.5%. The data are from a study of CD8 T cells in ankylosing spondylitis. Findings of the study overall: Enrichment of disease-linked clones was reportedly significant in matched ankylosing spondylitis synovial fluid. Fewer than 10 highly homologous variants made up a TCR beta motif that seemed to typify ankylosing spondylitis blood.

This CDR3 has 11 amino acids. Trimming pared 3 bases from V and 6 bases from J, leaving 6 bases between. In germline, CDR1 is SGHKS, CDR2 YYEKEE (reference sequence). Sample: blood, either unsorted or a sorted T cell fraction (not recorded which). The chain is built from TRBV5-5 and TRBJ1-1, with D hard to call. This sequence originates from a male donor with ankylosing spondylitis. Written as DNA, the CDR3 is TGTGCCAGCAGCTGGGTCCCTGAAGCTTTCTTT. Translating gives CASSWVPEAFF.